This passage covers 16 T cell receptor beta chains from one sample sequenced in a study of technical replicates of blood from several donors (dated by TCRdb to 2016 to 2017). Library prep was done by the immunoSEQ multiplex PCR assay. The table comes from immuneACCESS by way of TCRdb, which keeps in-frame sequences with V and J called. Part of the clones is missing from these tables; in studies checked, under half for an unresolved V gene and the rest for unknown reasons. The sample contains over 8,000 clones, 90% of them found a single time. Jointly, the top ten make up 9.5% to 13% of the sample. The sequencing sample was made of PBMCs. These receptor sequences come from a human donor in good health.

Here the CDR3 DNA reads TGTGCCAGCAGTTTAAGGAGACTCCGTCCAGAGACCCAGTACTTC. It yields the protein CASSLRRLRPETQYF. V is TRBV28 and J is TRBJ2-5, with no clear D. The V gene lost 2 bases and the J gene lost 4 bases, with 14 bases spanning the gap. The germline gives CDR1 MDHEN, CDR2 SYDVKM. The CDR3 is made up of 15 amino acids.

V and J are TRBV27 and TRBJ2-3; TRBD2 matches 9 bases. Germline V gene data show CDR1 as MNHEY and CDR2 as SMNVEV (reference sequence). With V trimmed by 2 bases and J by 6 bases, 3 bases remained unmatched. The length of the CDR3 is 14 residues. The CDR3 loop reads CASSLAGGPDTQYF. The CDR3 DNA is TGTGCCAGCAGTTTAGCGGGAGGGCCCGATACGCAGTATTTT.

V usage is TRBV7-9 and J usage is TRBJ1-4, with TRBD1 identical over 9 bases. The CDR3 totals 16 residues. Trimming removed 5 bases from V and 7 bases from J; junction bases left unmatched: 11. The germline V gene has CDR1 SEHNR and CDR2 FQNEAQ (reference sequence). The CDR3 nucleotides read TGTGCCAGCAGCCACAGACGGACAGGGGTTTCTGAAAAACTGTTTTTT. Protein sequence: CASSHRRTGVSEKLFF.

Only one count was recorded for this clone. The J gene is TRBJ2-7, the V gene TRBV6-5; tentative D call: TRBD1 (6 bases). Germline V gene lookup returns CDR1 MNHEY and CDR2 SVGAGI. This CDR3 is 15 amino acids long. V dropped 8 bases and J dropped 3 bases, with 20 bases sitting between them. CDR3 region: CASFHQGTYNYEQYF. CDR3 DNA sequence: TGTGCCAGCTTCCACCAGGGGACCTACAACTACGAGCAGTACTTC.

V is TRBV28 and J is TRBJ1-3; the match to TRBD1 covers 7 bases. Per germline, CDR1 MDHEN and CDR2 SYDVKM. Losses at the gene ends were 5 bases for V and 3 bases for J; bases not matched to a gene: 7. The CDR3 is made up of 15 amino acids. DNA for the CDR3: TGTGCCAGCAGTGCCCAGGGACAGTATGGAAACACCATATATTTT. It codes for CASSAQGQYGNTIYF.

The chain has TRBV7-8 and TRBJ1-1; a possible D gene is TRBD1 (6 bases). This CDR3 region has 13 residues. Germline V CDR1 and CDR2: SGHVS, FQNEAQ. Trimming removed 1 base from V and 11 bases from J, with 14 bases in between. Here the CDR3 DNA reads TGTGCCAGCAGCTTAGTAAATACAGGGTGGGCTTTCTTT. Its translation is CASSLVNTGWAFF.

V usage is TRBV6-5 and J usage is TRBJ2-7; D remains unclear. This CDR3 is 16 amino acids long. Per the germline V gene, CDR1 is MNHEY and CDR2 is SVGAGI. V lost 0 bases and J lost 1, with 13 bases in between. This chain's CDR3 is CASSYSSESTSYEQYF. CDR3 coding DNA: TGTGCCAGCAGTTACTCGTCGGAGTCAACATCCTACGAGCAGTACTTC.

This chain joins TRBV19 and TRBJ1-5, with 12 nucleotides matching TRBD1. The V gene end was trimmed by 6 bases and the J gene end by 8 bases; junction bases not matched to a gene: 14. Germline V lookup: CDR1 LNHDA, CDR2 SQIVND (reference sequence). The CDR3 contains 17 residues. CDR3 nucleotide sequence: TGTGCCAGTAGAGACGGCTCTGGGACAGGGGGCTCGGAGCCCCAGCATTTT. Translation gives CASRDGSGTGGSEPQHF.

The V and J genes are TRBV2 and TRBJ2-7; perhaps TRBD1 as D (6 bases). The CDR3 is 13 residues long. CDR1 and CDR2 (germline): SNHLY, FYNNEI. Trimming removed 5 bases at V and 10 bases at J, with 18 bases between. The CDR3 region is CASSSRQDSAQYF. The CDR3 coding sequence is TGTGCCAGCAGTTCCAGACAGGACTCCGCCCAGTACTTC.

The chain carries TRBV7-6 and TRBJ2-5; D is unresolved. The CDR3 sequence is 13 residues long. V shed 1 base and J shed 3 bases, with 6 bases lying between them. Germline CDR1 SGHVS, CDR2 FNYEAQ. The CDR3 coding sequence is TGTGCCAGCAGCTTAGGTTTAGAAGAGACCCAGTACTTC. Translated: CASSLGLEETQYF.

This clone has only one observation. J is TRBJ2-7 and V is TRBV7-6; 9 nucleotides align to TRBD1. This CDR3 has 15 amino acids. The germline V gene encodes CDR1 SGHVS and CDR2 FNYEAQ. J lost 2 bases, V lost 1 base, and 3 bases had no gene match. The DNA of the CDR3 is TGTGCCAGCAGCTTAGGACAGGGGGGACCCTACGAGCAGTACTTC. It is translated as CASSLGQGGPYEQYF.

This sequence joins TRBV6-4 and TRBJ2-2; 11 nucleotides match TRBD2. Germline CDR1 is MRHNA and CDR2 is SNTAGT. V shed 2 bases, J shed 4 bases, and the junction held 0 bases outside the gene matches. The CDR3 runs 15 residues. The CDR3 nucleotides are TGTGCCAGCAGTGACACTAGCGGGAGCACCGGGGAGCTGTTTTTT. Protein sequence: CASSDTSGSTGELFF.

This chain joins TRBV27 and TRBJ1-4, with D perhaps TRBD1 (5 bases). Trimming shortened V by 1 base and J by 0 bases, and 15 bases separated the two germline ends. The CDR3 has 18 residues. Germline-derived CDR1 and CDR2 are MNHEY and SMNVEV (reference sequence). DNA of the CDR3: TGTGCCAGCAGTTTATGGGGCGGGGGGAAAGCAACTAATGAAAAACTGTTTTTT. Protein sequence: CASSLWGGGKATNEKLFF.

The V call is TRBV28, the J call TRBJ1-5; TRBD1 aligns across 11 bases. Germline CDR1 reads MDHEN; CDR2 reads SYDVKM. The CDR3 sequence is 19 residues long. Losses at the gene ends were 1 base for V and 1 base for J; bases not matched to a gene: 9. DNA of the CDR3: TGTGCCAGCAGTTTATCCCAGGACAGGGGGCGCGGCAGCAATCAGCCCCAGCATTTT. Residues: CASSLSQDRGRGSNQPQHF.

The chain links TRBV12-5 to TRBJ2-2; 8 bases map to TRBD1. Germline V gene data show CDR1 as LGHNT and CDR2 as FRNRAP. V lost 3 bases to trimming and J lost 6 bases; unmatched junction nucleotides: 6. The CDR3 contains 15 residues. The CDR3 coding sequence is TGTGCTAGTGGTTTCGGCCAGGGGGCGTCCGGGGAGCTGTTTTTT. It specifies CASGFGQGASGELFF.

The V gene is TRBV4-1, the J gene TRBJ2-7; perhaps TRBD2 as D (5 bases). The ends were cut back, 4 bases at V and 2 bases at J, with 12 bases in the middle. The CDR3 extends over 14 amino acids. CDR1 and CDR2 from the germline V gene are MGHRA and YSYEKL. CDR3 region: CASSLQRGAYEQYF. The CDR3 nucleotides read TGCGCCAGCAGCCTTCAACGGGGTGCCTACGAGCAGTACTTC.